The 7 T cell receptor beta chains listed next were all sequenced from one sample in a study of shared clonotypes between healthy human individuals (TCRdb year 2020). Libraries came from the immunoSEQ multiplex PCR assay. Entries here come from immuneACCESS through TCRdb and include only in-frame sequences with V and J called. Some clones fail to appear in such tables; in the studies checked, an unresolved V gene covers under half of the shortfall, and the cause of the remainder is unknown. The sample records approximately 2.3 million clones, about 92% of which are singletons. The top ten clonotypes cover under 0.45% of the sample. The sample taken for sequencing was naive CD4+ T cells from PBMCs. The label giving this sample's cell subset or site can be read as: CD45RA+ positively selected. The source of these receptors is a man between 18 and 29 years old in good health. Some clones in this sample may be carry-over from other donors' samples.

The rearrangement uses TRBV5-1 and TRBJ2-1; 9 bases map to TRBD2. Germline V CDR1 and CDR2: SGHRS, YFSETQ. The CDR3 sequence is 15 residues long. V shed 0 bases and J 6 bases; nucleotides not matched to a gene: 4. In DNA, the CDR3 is TGCGCCAGCAGCTTGGCCCTAGCGGGACTCAATGAGCAGTTCTTC. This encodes CASSLALAGLNEQFF. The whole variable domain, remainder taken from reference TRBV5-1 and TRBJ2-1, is KAGVTQTPRYLIKTRGQQVTLSCSPISGHRSVSWYQQTPGQGLQFLFEYFSETQRNKGNFPGRFSGRQFSNSRSEMNVSTLELGDSALYLCASSLALAGLNEQFFGPGTRLTVL.

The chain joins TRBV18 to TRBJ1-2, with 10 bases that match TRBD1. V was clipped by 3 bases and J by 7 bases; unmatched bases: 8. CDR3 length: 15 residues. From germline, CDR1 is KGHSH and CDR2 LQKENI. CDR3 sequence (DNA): TGTGCCAGCTCACCTCTCGGGACAGGGGTTTTTGGCTACACCTTC. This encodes CASSPLGTGVFGYTF.

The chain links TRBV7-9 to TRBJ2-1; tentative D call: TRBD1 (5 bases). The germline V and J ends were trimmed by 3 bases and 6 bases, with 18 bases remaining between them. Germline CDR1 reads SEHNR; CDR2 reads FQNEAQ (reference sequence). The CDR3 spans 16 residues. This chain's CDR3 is CASSFLPGRVLNEQFF. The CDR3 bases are TGTGCCAGCAGCTTCCTCCCGGGCAGGGTCCTCAATGAGCAGTTCTTC.

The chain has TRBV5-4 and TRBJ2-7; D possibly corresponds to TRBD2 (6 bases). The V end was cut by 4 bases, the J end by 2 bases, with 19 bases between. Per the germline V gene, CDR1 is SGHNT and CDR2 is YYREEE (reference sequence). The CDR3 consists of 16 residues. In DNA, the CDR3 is TGTGCCAGCAGCGCTTCTAGCGCGGGGTTACCCTACGAGCAGTACTTC. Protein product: CASSASSAGLPYEQYF.

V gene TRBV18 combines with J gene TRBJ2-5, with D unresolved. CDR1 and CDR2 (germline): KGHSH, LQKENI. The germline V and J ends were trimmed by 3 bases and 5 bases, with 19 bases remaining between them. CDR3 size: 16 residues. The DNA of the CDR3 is TGTGCCAGCTCACCGTCCGTCAGCGTGGGTTGGGAGACCCAGTACTTC. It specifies CASSPSVSVGWETQYF.

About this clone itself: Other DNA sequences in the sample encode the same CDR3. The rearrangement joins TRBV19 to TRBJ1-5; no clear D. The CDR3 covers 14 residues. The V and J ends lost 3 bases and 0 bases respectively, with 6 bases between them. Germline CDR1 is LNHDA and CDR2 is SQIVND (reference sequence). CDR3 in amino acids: CASSIEDSNQPQHF. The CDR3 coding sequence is TGTGCCAGTAGTATCGAGGATAGCAATCAGCCCCAGCATTTT.

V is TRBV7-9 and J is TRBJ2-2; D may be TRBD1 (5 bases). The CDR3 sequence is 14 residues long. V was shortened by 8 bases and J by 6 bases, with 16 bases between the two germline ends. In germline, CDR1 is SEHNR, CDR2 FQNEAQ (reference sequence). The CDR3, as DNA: TGTGCCAGCCGGGCAGGGTATGAACCCGGGGAGCTGTTTTTT. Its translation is CASRAGYEPGELFF.